The present T cell receptor beta chain was sequenced within a study of monozygotic twins with inflammatory bowel disease. For each CDR3 protein, TCRdb gives one entry from its re-call of the 5' RACE reads, without DNA. This repertoire includes approximately 400,000 distinct CDR3 sequences. Per germline, CDR1 MGHDK and CDR2 SYGVNS. CDR3 length equals 15 residues. The source of this sequence is a human donor with ulcerative colitis or Crohn's disease, or a healthy co-twin of an affected twin (not recorded which). Sequences were obtained from blood. V usage is TRBV25-1 and J usage is TRBJ2-2; TCRdb lists TRBD1, though no DNA is available to test this call. CDR3 sequence reads: CASSEQGVNTGELFF.